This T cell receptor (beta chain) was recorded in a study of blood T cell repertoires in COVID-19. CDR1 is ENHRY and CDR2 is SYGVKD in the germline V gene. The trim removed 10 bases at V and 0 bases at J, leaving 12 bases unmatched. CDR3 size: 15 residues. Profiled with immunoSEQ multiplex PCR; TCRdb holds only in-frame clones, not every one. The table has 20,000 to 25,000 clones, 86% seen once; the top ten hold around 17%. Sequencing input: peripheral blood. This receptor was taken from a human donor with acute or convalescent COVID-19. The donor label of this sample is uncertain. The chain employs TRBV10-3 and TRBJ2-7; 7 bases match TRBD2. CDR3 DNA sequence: TGTGCCACAGAACCTGGGGGGGACCCCTCCTACGAGCAGTACTTC. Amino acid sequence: CATEPGGDPSYEQYF.